These 20 T cell receptor beta chains share one sample of origin, sequenced in a study of cytomegalovirus exposure and HLA in healthy donors. Both 60 Vbeta primers and 13 Jbeta primers went into the PCR. The repertoire was sequenced with immunoSEQ multiplex PCR; TCRdb's copy has only in-frame clones and lacks some. The sample comprises fewer than 200,000 clones, about 82% of which are singletons, and about 0.8% rests with the top ten. Sequencing was done on a sample of PBMCs. These receptors were collected from a female donor in good health and CMV-seronegative.

The V and J genes are TRBV5-4 and TRBJ2-7, with TRBD2 matching over 8 bases. CDR1 and CDR2 from the germline V gene are SGHNT and YYREEE (reference sequence). With 0 bases clipped from V and 3 bases from J, the junction kept 2 bases outside the gene matches. The CDR3 contains 14 residues. The CDR3 region has the DNA TGTGCCAGCAGCTTGGGCAGCGGGAGCTACGAGCAGTACTTC. Translated, it gives CASSLGSGSYEQYF. Together with reference TRBV5-4 and TRBJ2-7, the CDR3 gives the full variable domain: ETGVTQSPTHLIKTRGQQVTLRCSSQSGHNTVSWYQQALGQGPQFIFQYYREEENGRGNFPPRFSGLQFPNYSSELNVNALELDDSALYLCASSLGSGSYEQYFGPGTRLTVT.

The chain employs TRBV7-2 and TRBJ2-5; the match to TRBD2 covers 7 bases. The CDR3 sequence is 16 residues long. Looked up from germline, CDR1 is SGHTA and CDR2 is FQGNSA. J gave up 2 bases and V 1 base, and 7 bases lay outside the gene matches. CDR3 coding DNA: TGTGCCAGCAGCTTAGTAGACTGGGGGGGACAAGAGACCCAGTACTTC. It yields the protein CASSLVDWGGQETQYF.

The genes are TRBV4-3 and TRBJ2-1; D might be TRBD2 (6 bases). The CDR3 is made up of 15 amino acids. Between the trimmed V and J ends, which lost 0 bases and 7 bases, there was a span of 13 bases. CDR1 is LGHNA, CDR2 YSLEER, per germline. The CDR3 spells CASSQDVGSGNEQFF. DNA of the CDR3: TGCGCCAGCAGCCAAGACGTCGGGAGTGGAAATGAGCAGTTCTTC.

This clone was counted only a few times. The chain is built from TRBV7-2 and TRBJ2-1, with TRBD2 matching over 9 bases. With V trimmed by 5 bases and J by 8 bases, 7 bases remained unmatched. Germline V lookup: CDR1 SGHTA, CDR2 FQGNSA. This CDR3 is 14 amino acids long. Here the CDR3 DNA reads TGTGCCAGCAGCGTTAGCGGGAGTAAATATGAGCAGTTCTTC. Protein: CASSVSGSKYEQFF.

The rearrangement links TRBV4-1 to TRBJ1-6; 7 bases align to TRBD1. The CDR3 is 12 amino acids. The V segment lost 4 bases and the J segment 13 bases; nucleotides outside the gene matches: 4. CDR1 is MGHRA, CDR2 YSYEKL, per germline. The CDR3: CASSLLTGPLHF. CDR3 DNA: TGCGCCAGCAGCCTACTGACAGGGCCCCTCCACTTT.

CDR3 nucleotide sequence: TGTGCCAGCTCAGGGCGGCGTGAGCAGTTCTTC. Its protein is CASSGRREQFF. This rearrangement joins TRBV2 to TRBJ2-1; D is possibly TRBD1 (5 bases). V shed 8 bases and J shed 9 bases, with 11 bases lying between them. CDR3 length equals 11 residues. Germline assignment: CDR1 SNHLY and CDR2 FYNNEI.

The J gene is TRBJ2-5, the V gene TRBV9, with a weak D call TRBD1 (5 bases). The J call could be wrong; TRBJ2-7 is a better fit for the DNA end. Germline CDR1 and CDR2: SGDLS and YYNGEE. The CDR3 loop spans 16 amino acids. The CDR3 loop is CASSVGGAEYSYEQYF. The DNA of the CDR3 is TGTGCCAGCAGCGTAGGGGGCGCGGAATACTCCTACGAGCAGTACTTC.

The chain has TRBV7-3 and TRBJ2-7; TRBD2 agrees at 12 bases. The V segment lost 5 bases and the J segment 5 bases; nucleotides outside the gene matches: 7. In germline, CDR1 is SGHTA, CDR2 FQGTGA. The CDR3 is 15 amino acids. CDR3 sequence: CASSPGTSGRDEQYF. CDR3 DNA sequence: TGTGCCAGCAGCCCGGGGACTAGCGGGCGGGACGAGCAGTACTTC. Full variable domain (outside the CDR3, taken from reference TRBV7-3 and TRBJ2-7): GAGVSQTPSNKVTEKGKYVELRCDPISGHTALYWYRQSLGQGPEFLIYFQGTGAADDSGLPNDRFFAVRPEGSVSTLKIQRTERGDSAVYLCASSPGTSGRDEQYFGPGTRLTVT.

This chain connects TRBV9 to TRBJ2-7; 9 bases are shared with TRBD1. CDR3 size: 15 residues. V lost 4 bases, J lost 5 bases, and 10 bases stayed unmatched. Germline V gene data show CDR1 as SGDLS and CDR2 as YYNGEE. In DNA form, the CDR3 reads TGTGCCAGCAGCAAACAGGGGGCGACGGTCGACGAGCAGTACTTC. Residues: CASSKQGATVDEQYF.

The V and J genes are TRBV5-6 and TRBJ2-5; TRBD1 aligns across 9 bases. The CDR3 spans 18 residues. Germline CDR1 is SGHDT and CDR2 is YYEEEE. Unmatched junction bases numbered 14, after V lost 4 bases and J lost 1 base. CDR3 amino acids: CASSRYRGLGAFQETQYF. The CDR3 DNA reads as TGTGCCAGCAGCAGATACAGGGGGCTGGGAGCCTTCCAAGAGACCCAGTACTTC.

This clone was detected only once. The chain carries TRBV10-3 and TRBJ2-1; D perhaps matches TRBD2 (6 bases). V dropped 0 bases and J dropped 12 bases, with 12 bases sitting between them. Germline V gene data show CDR1 as ENHRY and CDR2 as SYGVKD. The CDR3 spans 13 residues. CDR3: CAISESNGGPQFF. In DNA form, the CDR3 reads TGTGCCATCAGTGAGTCGAACGGGGGTCCGCAGTTCTTC.

This chain joins TRBV18 and TRBJ2-3; D unresolved. The CDR3 totals 14 residues. The ends were cut back, 6 bases at V and 1 base at J, with 11 bases in the middle. Germline CDR1 reads KGHSH; CDR2 reads LQKENI. CDR3 amino acids: CASSWPQGTDTQYF. The DNA for the CDR3 is TGTGCCAGCTCCTGGCCACAAGGCACAGATACGCAGTATTTT.

Worth noting for this clone: The sample carries other DNA sequences with the same CDR3. This chain joins TRBV28 and TRBJ1-2, with a weak D call TRBD1 (6 bases). Trimming took off 6 bases at V and 8 bases at J, with 13 bases between the two ends. Germline loops: CDR1 MDHEN, CDR2 SYDVKM. The CDR3 spans 12 residues. The CDR3 region is CASRDRDRGYTF. CDR3 coding DNA: TGTGCCAGCAGGGACAGAGACAGAGGCTACACCTTC.

The V gene is TRBV28, the J gene TRBJ2-1; D is ambiguous. The CDR3 sequence is 13 residues long. The V end lost 7 bases, the J end lost 1 base, and 8 bases lay between the germline ends. Per the germline V gene, CDR1 is MDHEN and CDR2 is SYDVKM. The CDR3 sequence: CASTIESYNEQFF. The CDR3 nucleotides read TGTGCCAGCACAATAGAGTCCTACAATGAGCAGTTCTTC.

V and J are TRBV20-1 and TRBJ1-5; D unresolved. V was clipped by 4 bases and J by 13 bases, with 14 bases between them. The CDR3 has 11 amino acids. The germline V gene has CDR1 DFQATT and CDR2 SNEGSKA (reference sequence). CDR3 sequence (DNA): TGCAGTGCTAAGGATATTGCGGGACAGCATTTT. Its protein is CSAKDIAGQHF.

The chain employs TRBV18 and TRBJ2-5; D may be TRBD2 (6 bases). Looked up from germline, CDR1 is KGHSH and CDR2 is LQKENI. The CDR3 has 14 residues. V lost 2 bases and J 8 bases, leaving 15 bases between the germline ends. CDR3: CASSPGGKSTTQYF. In DNA, the CDR3 is TGTGCCAGCTCACCAGGGGGGAAGTCTACTACCCAGTACTTC.

This clone was counted only a few times. The V and J genes are TRBV7-9 and TRBJ2-7; 7 positions match TRBD2. CDR3 length: 16 residues. Unmatched junction bases numbered 13, after V lost 5 bases and J lost 3 bases. The germline CDR1 and CDR2 sequences are SEHNR and FQNEAQ (reference sequence). This CDR3 reads CASSPAWSSGFYEQYF. In nucleotides, the CDR3 is TGTGCCAGCAGCCCCGCTTGGTCTAGCGGTTTCTACGAGCAGTACTTC.

This clone has just one count. The rearrangement links TRBV19 to TRBJ1-4; TRBD1 is a possible D gene (5 bases). The V and J ends lost 3 bases and 5 bases respectively, with 13 bases between them. The CDR3 loop spans 15 amino acids. Germline CDR1 LNHDA, CDR2 SQIVND (reference sequence). The CDR3 here is CASSILGLTNEKLFF. The CDR3 region has the DNA TGTGCCAGTAGTATTTTGGGACTCACAAATGAAAAACTGTTTTTT.

This clone was seen a single time. The CDR3 is CAITPTGREKLFF. In DNA form, the CDR3 reads TGTGCCATCACCCCGACAGGGAGGGAAAAACTGTTTTTT. The chain carries TRBV10-3 and TRBJ1-4, with 7 bases fitting TRBD1. The ends lost 7 bases at V and 8 bases at J; junction bases unmatched: 7. The CDR3 covers 13 residues. The germline V gene encodes CDR1 ENHRY and CDR2 SYGVKD.

This clone was found once. This sample includes further DNA sequences coding for the same CDR3. The CDR3 nucleotides read TGTGCCAGCAGTCTAGCGGGAGTATCGACAGATACGCAGTATTTT. Its translation is CASSLAGVSTDTQYF. V usage is TRBV5-4 and J usage is TRBJ2-3; TRBD2 matches 10 bases. V lost 5 bases to trimming and J lost 3 bases; unmatched junction nucleotides: 6. CDR3 length: 15 amino acids. Germline values: CDR1 SGHNT, CDR2 YYREEE (reference sequence).